This T cell receptor beta chain was observed in a study of T-cell memory formation after mild COVID-19. This clonotype was counted ten times or more. Each CDR3 protein gets one entry after TCRdb re-called the 5' RACE reads with MiXCR. The sample has approximately 400,000 distinct CDR3 sequences; more than 15% are singletons. The origin of this receptor is a man younger than 35 who had mild COVID-19 (a few samples of this study predate the infection). Cell type and time point are not known. Sequences were obtained from PBMCs or a T cell subset sorted from them (not recorded which).

The chain's CDR3 is CASSLASGGIYEQFF. CDR3 bases: TGCGCCAGCAGCTTGGCTAGCGGGGGGATATATGAGCAGTTCTTC. The chain uses TRBV5-1 and TRBJ2-1, with 11 bases matching TRBD2. The CDR3 has 15 amino acids. CDR1 is SGHRS, CDR2 YFSETQ, per germline. V shed 0 bases, J shed 8 bases, and the junction held 4 bases outside the gene matches.